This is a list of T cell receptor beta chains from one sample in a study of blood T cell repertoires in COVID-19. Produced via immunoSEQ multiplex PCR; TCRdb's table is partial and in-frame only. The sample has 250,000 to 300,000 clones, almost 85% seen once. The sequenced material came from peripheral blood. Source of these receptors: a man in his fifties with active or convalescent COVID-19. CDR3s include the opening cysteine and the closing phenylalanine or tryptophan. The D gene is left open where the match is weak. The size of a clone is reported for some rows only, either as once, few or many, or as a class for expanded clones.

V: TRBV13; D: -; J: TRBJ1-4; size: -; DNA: TGTGCCAGCAGCTTCGGTCATCCCCCGGGGACTAATGAAAAACTGTTTTTT; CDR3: CASSFGHPPGTNEKLFF
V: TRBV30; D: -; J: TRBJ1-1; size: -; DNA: TGTGCCTGGAGAGGTCAGGAGGGGACTGAAGCTTTCTTT; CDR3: CAWRGQEGTEAFF
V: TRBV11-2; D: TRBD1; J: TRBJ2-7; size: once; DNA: TGTGCCAGCAGCTCCGGGGGGACAGGGACCGACGAGCAGTACTTC; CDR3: CASSSGGTGTDEQYF
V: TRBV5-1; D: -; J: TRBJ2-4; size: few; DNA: TGCGCCAGCAGCTTGGGACAGTCAACCAAAAACATTCAGTACTTC; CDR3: CASSLGQSTKNIQYF
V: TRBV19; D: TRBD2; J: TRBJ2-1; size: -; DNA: TGTGCCAGTAGTATTTGGGCTAGCGGCAATGAGCAGTTCTTC; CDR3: CASSIWASGNEQFF
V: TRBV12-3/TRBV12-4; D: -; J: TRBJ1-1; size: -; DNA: TGTGCCAGCAGGGCTCGACAGTTTGAAGCTTTCTTT; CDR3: CASRARQFEAFF
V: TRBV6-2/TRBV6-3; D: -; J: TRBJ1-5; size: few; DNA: TGTGCCAGCAGTCAATTGCGGGGGGCTGGCAATCAGCCCCAGCATTTT; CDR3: CASSQLRGAGNQPQHF
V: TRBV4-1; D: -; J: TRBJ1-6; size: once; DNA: TGCGCCAGCAGCCAACTAATACTAAGGACACAATCAGATTCACCCCTCCACTTT; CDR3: CASSQLILRTQSDSPLHF
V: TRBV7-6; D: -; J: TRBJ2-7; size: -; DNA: TGTGCCAGCAGCTTTCGAGCTACGACAGACGTTGAATCCTACGAGCAGTACTTC; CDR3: CASSFRATTDVESYEQYF
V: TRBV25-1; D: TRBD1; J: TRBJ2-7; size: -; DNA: TGTGCCAGCAGTGATGGACAGGGGCCCTCCTACGAGCAGTACTTC; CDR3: CASSDGQGPSYEQYF
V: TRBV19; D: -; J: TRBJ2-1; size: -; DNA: TGTGCCAGTGACAGAGGAAAGTCGGATGAGCAGTTCTTC; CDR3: CASDRGKSDEQFF
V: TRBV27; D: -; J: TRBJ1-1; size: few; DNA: TGTGCCAGCAGTTACCGAGCATTGGACTATGACCTGAACACTGAAGCTTTCTTT; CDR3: CASSYRALDYDLNTEAFF
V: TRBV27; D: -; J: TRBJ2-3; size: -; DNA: TGTGCCAGCACCTTGAGGGGCACAGATACGCAGTATTTT; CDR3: CASTLRGTDTQYF
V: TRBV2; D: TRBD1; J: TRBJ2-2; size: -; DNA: TGTGCCAGCAGGGGACAGATTAACACCGGGGAGCTGTTTTTT; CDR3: CASRGQINTGELFF
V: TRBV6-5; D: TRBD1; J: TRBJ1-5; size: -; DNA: TGTGCCAGCAGTCCCGGGACAGGCAATCAGCCCCAGCATTTT; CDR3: CASSPGTGNQPQHF
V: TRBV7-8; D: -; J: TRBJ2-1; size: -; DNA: TGTGCCAGCAGCTCAGAGCTGGGGGACACATTTGAGCAGTTCTTC; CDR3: CASSSELGDTFEQFF
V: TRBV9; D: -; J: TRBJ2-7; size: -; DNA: TGTGCCAGCAGCGTAGGTATACGGGGGTCGGGGGAGCAGTACTTC; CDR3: CASSVGIRGSGEQYF
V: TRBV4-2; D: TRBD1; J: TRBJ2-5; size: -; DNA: TGTGCCAGCAGCCAATTACCAACGGGACAGGGGCAAGAGACCCAGTACTTC; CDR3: CASSQLPTGQGQETQYF
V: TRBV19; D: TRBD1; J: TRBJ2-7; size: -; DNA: TGTGCCAGTAGTATTTACGGGACAGGGGGAAGCTACGAGCAGTACTTC; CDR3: CASSIYGTGGSYEQYF
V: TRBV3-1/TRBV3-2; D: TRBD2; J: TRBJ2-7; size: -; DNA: TGTGCCAGCAGCCAGGCTCAACCGGGACTAGCTAATTCCTACGAGCAGTACTTC; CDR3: CASSQAQPGLANSYEQYF
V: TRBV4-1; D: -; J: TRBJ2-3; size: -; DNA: TGCGCCAGCAGCCAAGTTGACTCCAGCACAGATACGCAGTATTTT; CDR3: CASSQVDSSTDTQYF
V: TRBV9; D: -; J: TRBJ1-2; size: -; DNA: TGTGCCAGCAGCAACCGGGTCTATGGCTACACCTTC; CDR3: CASSNRVYGYTF
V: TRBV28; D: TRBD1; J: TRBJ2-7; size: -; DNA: TGTGCCAGCAGTTTAGGGGGGACAGGGCTCTACGAGCAGTACTTC; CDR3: CASSLGGTGLYEQYF
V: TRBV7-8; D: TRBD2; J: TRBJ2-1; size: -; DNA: TGTGCCAGCAGGGCACTAGCGGGAGGGAGGAGATACAATGAGCAGTTCTTC; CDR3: CASRALAGGRRYNEQFF
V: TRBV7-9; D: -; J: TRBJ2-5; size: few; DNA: TGTGCCAGCAGCTCATCCGGACAGGGAGGGAGGGAGACCCAGTACTTC; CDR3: CASSSSGQGGRETQYF
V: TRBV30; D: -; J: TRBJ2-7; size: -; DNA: TGTGCCTGGGGGTTCGGAGGGGCTTCCTACGAGCAGTACTTC; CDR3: CAWGFGGASYEQYF
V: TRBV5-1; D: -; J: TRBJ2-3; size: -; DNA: TGCGCCAGCAGCCGGGGGAGGCCGTATGGCGCAGATACGCAGTATTTT; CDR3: CASSRGRPYGADTQYF